These 6 T cell receptor beta chains were sequenced from one sample in a study of T-cell reconstitution after alpha-beta-depleted transplantation in children. During its preparation, the TCRbeta library received unique molecular identifiers. MiXCR, run by TCRdb on the PCR reads, gives a single entry per CDR3 protein. The sample has some 95,000 distinct CDR3 sequences, around 22% seen once. Sample: PBMCs, taken before TCRalphabeta/CD19-depleted stem cell transplant. The receptors stem from a boy younger than 10 with acute lymphoblastic leukemia, due to receive a stem cell transplant.

The chain joins TRBV3-1 to TRBJ1-3; D remains ambiguous. Germline V gene lookup returns CDR1 LGHDT and CDR2 YNNKEL (reference sequence). Trimming left V 2 bases short and J 2 bases short, with 13 bases between. This CDR3 has 16 amino acids. The CDR3 spells CASSQNPGSAGNTIYF. The CDR3, as DNA: TGTGCCAGCAGCCAAAACCCGGGTTCAGCTGGAAACACCATATATTTT.

The chain has TRBV18 and TRBJ1-3; no firm D call. Germline loops: CDR1 KGHSH, CDR2 LQKENI. V dropped 1 base and J dropped 0 bases, with 13 bases sitting between them. The CDR3 spans 17 residues. The CDR3 loop is CASSPQLQSSSGNTIYF. Here the CDR3 DNA reads TGTGCCAGCTCACCACAGCTCCAGTCTAGCTCTGGAAACACCATATATTTT.

The V and J genes are TRBV20-1 and TRBJ2-5; no reliable D call. V was pared by 6 bases and J by 5 bases, with 10 bases between. The CDR3 totals 11 residues. The germline V gene encodes CDR1 DFQATT and CDR2 SNEGSKA (reference sequence). The CDR3 bases are TGCAGTGCGTCTCCAACTGAGACCCAGTACTTC. This codes for CSASPTETQYF.

The chain joins TRBV7-6 to TRBJ2-1; D remains ambiguous. Trimming stripped 0 bases from V and 6 bases from J, with 9 bases between. The CDR3 totals 14 residues. The germline V gene encodes CDR1 SGHVS and CDR2 FNYEAQ. CDR3 loop: CASSLALGPNEQFF. CDR3 bases: TGTGCCAGCAGCTTAGCGCTAGGGCCCAATGAGCAGTTCTTC.

The chain carries TRBV29-1 and TRBJ2-2; 11 nucleotides line up with TRBD2. Per germline, CDR1 SQVTM and CDR2 ANQGSEA. V lost 4 bases and J lost 5; bases outside the gene matches: 6. The CDR3 covers 15 residues. CDR3 protein: CSVGGTSGVTGELFF. As DNA, the CDR3 is TGCAGCGTTGGAGGGACTAGCGGAGTAACCGGGGAGCTGTTTTTT.

This chain joins TRBV6-5 and TRBJ1-5; no clear D. Trimming shortened V by 4 bases and J by 3 bases, and 13 bases separated the two germline ends. Germline V gene data show CDR1 as MNHEY and CDR2 as SVGAGI. The CDR3 spans 15 residues. The CDR3 DNA reads as TGTGCCAGCAGTTTAACCGGAGTACACAATCAGCCCCAGCATTTT. Protein sequence: CASSLTGVHNQPQHF.